A selection of T cell receptor beta chains follows, all from one sample in a study of blood T cell repertoires in COVID-19. Some clones are missing from TCRdb's copy, which holds only in-frame ones; the method was immunoSEQ multiplex PCR. The data contain 150,000 to 200,000 clones, about 80% of them singletons. Sequencing was done on a sample of peripheral blood. These receptor sequences come from a woman older than 75 with acute or convalescent COVID-19. The CDR3 runs from the conserved cysteine through the conserved F or W. Clone sizes are given selectively: once, few, many, or a class where the clone is expanded.

V,size,J,CDR3
TRBV30,once,TRBJ1-2,CAWRRGESYGYTF
TRBV4-3,NA,TRBJ2-7,CASSQGQGGLYEQYF
TRBV18,NA,TRBJ2-3,CASSPSGTTDTQYF
TRBV11-2,NA,TRBJ2-1,CASSLDSRTSGSDEQFF
TRBV7-6,NA,TRBJ1-4,CASSLGRRTNEKLFF
TRBV7-2,NA,TRBJ2-1,CASSLGLAGPYNEQFF
TRBV19,NA,TRBJ1-2,CASKRGHQTNYGYTF
TRBV30,NA,TRBJ1-2,CAWSPGNYGYTF
TRBV27,NA,TRBJ2-3,CASSLKPGLTDTQYF
TRBV5-1,NA,TRBJ1-1,CASSLVHGDTEAFF